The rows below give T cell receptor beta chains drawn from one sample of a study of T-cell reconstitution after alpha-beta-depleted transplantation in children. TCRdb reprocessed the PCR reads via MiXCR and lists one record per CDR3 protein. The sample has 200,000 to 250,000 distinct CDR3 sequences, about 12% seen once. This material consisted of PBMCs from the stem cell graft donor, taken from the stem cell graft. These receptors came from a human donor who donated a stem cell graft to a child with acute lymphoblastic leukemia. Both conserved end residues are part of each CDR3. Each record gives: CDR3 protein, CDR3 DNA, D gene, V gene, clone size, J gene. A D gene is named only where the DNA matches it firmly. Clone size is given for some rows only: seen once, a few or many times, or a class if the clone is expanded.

CDR3aa: CSAINRGRTGKVGELFF
CDR3nt: TGCAGTGCCATTAATCGTGGGCGGACAGGGAAAGTCGGGGAGCTGTTTTTT
d_gene: TRBD1
v_gene: TRBV20-1
abundance: NA
j_gene: TRBJ2-2

CDR3aa: CASSLGGRAKETQYF
CDR3nt: TGTGCCAGCAGCTTAGGCGGGAGGGCCAAAGAGACCCAGTACTTC
d_gene: TRBD2
v_gene: TRBV13
abundance: many
j_gene: TRBJ2-5

CDR3aa: CASSRQGLKNIQYF
CDR3nt: TGTGCCAGCAGCAGACAGGGCCTTAAAAACATTCAGTACTTC
d_gene: NA
v_gene: TRBV21-1
abundance: NA
j_gene: TRBJ2-4

CDR3aa: CASTSGTLNTEAFF
CDR3nt: TGTGCCAGCACTTCCGGGACGCTGAACACTGAAGCTTTCTTT
d_gene: NA
v_gene: TRBV12-3/TRBV12-4
abundance: NA
j_gene: TRBJ1-1

CDR3aa: CASSPPMSSYEQYF
CDR3nt: TGTGCCAGCAGCCCCCCGATGAGCTCCTACGAGCAGTACTTC
d_gene: NA
v_gene: TRBV11-2
abundance: NA
j_gene: TRBJ2-7

CDR3aa: CASSAGTGGTQYF
CDR3nt: TGTGCCAGCAGCGCCGGGACAGGGGGCACGCAGTATTTT
d_gene: TRBD1
v_gene: TRBV6-2/TRBV6-3
abundance: few
j_gene: TRBJ2-3

CDR3aa: CASSSQGARTDTQYF
CDR3nt: TGTGCCAGCAGTTCCCAGGGGGCGCGGACAGATACGCAGTATTTT
d_gene: TRBD1
v_gene: TRBV28
abundance: many
j_gene: TRBJ2-3

CDR3aa: CSASYGGGNYGYTF
CDR3nt: TGCAGTGCTAGTTACGGGGGCGGGAACTATGGCTACACCTTC
d_gene: NA
v_gene: TRBV20-1
abundance: many
j_gene: TRBJ1-2

CDR3aa: CASSLSTAAYEQYF
CDR3nt: TGTGCCAGCAGTTTATCGACAGCCGCCTACGAGCAGTACTTC
d_gene: NA
v_gene: TRBV27
abundance: few
j_gene: TRBJ2-7

CDR3aa: CASSSMRDRGLTGYTF
CDR3nt: TGTGCCAGCAGCTCTATGCGGGACAGGGGGCTGACTGGCTACACCTTC
d_gene: TRBD1
v_gene: TRBV11-2
abundance: many
j_gene: TRBJ1-2

CDR3aa: CASSPRLAESYEQYF
CDR3nt: TGTGCCAGCAGCCCCAGACTAGCGGAATCCTACGAGCAGTACTTC
d_gene: TRBD2
v_gene: TRBV7-9
abundance: many
j_gene: TRBJ2-7

CDR3aa: CASSSRLYEQYF
CDR3nt: TGTGCCAGCTCATCGCGACTCTACGAGCAGTACTTC
d_gene: NA
v_gene: TRBV12-3/TRBV12-4
abundance: many
j_gene: TRBJ2-7

CDR3aa: CASSLYDSYNEQFF
CDR3nt: TGTGCCAGCAGTTTATACGATTCCTACAATGAGCAGTTCTTC
d_gene: NA
v_gene: TRBV27
abundance: many
j_gene: TRBJ2-1

CDR3aa: CASSTPPYEQYF
CDR3nt: TGTGCCAGCAGCACCCCTCCCTACGAGCAGTACTTC
d_gene: NA
v_gene: TRBV7-2
abundance: many
j_gene: TRBJ2-7

CDR3aa: CASSSETLTADGYTF
CDR3nt: TGCGCCAGCAGCTCCGAGACACTTACCGCCGATGGCTACACCTTC
d_gene: NA
v_gene: TRBV4-1
abundance: many
j_gene: TRBJ1-2

CDR3aa: CASSVQRGGLDTQYF
CDR3nt: TGCGCCAGCAGTGTCCAGCGGGGGGGATTAGATACGCAGTATTTT
d_gene: TRBD2
v_gene: TRBV10-2
abundance: many
j_gene: TRBJ2-3

CDR3aa: CSVQQQGAGANVLTF
CDR3nt: TGCAGCGTTCAACAACAGGGAGCCGGGGCCAACGTCCTGACTTTC
d_gene: NA
v_gene: TRBV29-1
abundance: many
j_gene: TRBJ2-6

CDR3aa: CASSPGTSSNYEQYF
CDR3nt: TGCGCCAGCAGCCCCGGGACGAGCTCAAACTACGAGCAGTACTTC
d_gene: NA
v_gene: TRBV5-1
abundance: NA
j_gene: TRBJ2-7

CDR3aa: CASSNRQHDGYTF
CDR3nt: TGTGCCAGCAGCAATCGACAGCACGACGGCTACACCTTC
d_gene: NA
v_gene: TRBV27
abundance: many
j_gene: TRBJ1-2

CDR3aa: CASSWTSGGPYEQYF
CDR3nt: TGCGCCAGCAGCTGGACTAGCGGGGGCCCCTACGAGCAGTACTTC
d_gene: TRBD2
v_gene: TRBV5-1
abundance: many
j_gene: TRBJ2-7

CDR3aa: CASSLWAREADTQYF
CDR3nt: TGTGCCAGCAGCTTATGGGCCCGGGAGGCAGATACGCAGTATTTT
d_gene: TRBD2
v_gene: TRBV7-2
abundance: many
j_gene: TRBJ2-3

CDR3aa: CASSWTAYNEQFF
CDR3nt: TGTGCCAGCAGCTGGACAGCTTACAATGAGCAGTTCTTC
d_gene: NA
v_gene: TRBV7-3
abundance: NA
j_gene: TRBJ2-1

CDR3aa: CASSPGGTGASYEQYF
CDR3nt: TGTGCCAGCAGTCCGGGCGGGACAGGGGCGTCCTACGAGCAGTACTTC
d_gene: TRBD1
v_gene: TRBV7-2
abundance: many
j_gene: TRBJ2-7

CDR3aa: CASSPTGVTDTQYF
CDR3nt: TGTGCCAGCAGCCCAACGGGGGTCACAGATACGCAGTATTTT
d_gene: NA
v_gene: TRBV18
abundance: many
j_gene: TRBJ2-3

CDR3aa: CSARTSGRNGELFF
CDR3nt: TGCAGTGCTCGGACTAGCGGGAGGAACGGGGAGCTGTTTTTT
d_gene: TRBD2
v_gene: TRBV20-1
abundance: NA
j_gene: TRBJ2-2

CDR3aa: CSAGGPLSPGGTQYF
CDR3nt: TGCAGTGCTGGGGGGCCCTTAAGTCCGGGGGGAACGCAGTATTTT
d_gene: NA
v_gene: TRBV20-1
abundance: many
j_gene: TRBJ2-3

CDR3aa: CAISVGQGVADTQYF
CDR3nt: TGTGCCATCAGCGTAGGACAGGGGGTGGCAGATACGCAGTATTTT
d_gene: TRBD1
v_gene: TRBV10-3
abundance: many
j_gene: TRBJ2-3

CDR3aa: CASSLLGMETQYF
CDR3nt: TGCGCCAGCAGCTTACTGGGGATGGAGACCCAGTACTTC
d_gene: NA
v_gene: TRBV5-1
abundance: many
j_gene: TRBJ2-5

CDR3aa: CASSKDLDLPENEQFF
CDR3nt: TGTGCCAGCAGTAAGGATCTGGATTTGCCCGAGAATGAGCAGTTCTTC
d_gene: NA
v_gene: TRBV9
abundance: many
j_gene: TRBJ2-1

CDR3aa: CASSIQGNYGYTF
CDR3nt: TGTGCCAGCAGTATACAGGGGAACTATGGCTACACCTTC
d_gene: TRBD1
v_gene: TRBV6-6
abundance: many
j_gene: TRBJ1-2

CDR3aa: CASSLLAGDTYEQYF
CDR3nt: TGTGCCAGCAGTCTCCTAGCGGGGGATACCTACGAGCAGTACTTC
d_gene: TRBD2
v_gene: TRBV12-3/TRBV12-4
abundance: many
j_gene: TRBJ2-7

CDR3aa: CAIQGGNGYTDTQYF
CDR3nt: TGTGCCATCCAGGGCGGGAATGGGTACACAGATACGCAGTATTTT
d_gene: NA
v_gene: TRBV10-3
abundance: many
j_gene: TRBJ2-3

CDR3aa: CASSQDLKKVNTEAFF
CDR3nt: TGTGCCAGCAGCCAAGATCTTAAGAAGGTGAACACTGAAGCTTTCTTT
d_gene: NA
v_gene: TRBV3-1
abundance: many
j_gene: TRBJ1-1

CDR3aa: CASSHIFRGHNQPQHF
CDR3nt: TGTGCCAGCAGCCACATATTCAGGGGGCACAATCAGCCCCAGCATTTT
d_gene: TRBD1
v_gene: TRBV6-2/TRBV6-3
abundance: many
j_gene: TRBJ1-5

CDR3aa: CASSLGTVYEQYF
CDR3nt: TGTGCCAGCAGTTTAGGGACAGTCTACGAGCAGTACTTC
d_gene: TRBD1
v_gene: TRBV5-6
abundance: many
j_gene: TRBJ2-7

CDR3aa: CASSLGRRVTGELFF
CDR3nt: TGTGCCAGCAGCTTGGGCAGGCGCGTCACCGGGGAGCTGTTTTTT
d_gene: NA
v_gene: TRBV7-2
abundance: many
j_gene: TRBJ2-2

CDR3aa: CASSSPLQSMTNEQFF
CDR3nt: TGTGCCAGCAGCTCCCCCTTACAATCGATGACTAATGAGCAGTTCTTC
d_gene: NA
v_gene: TRBV7-2
abundance: few
j_gene: TRBJ2-1

CDR3aa: CASSFHVRATGANVLTF
CDR3nt: TGTGCCAGCAGTTTCCACGTTCGGGCTACCGGGGCCAACGTCCTGACTTTC
d_gene: NA
v_gene: TRBV6-5
abundance: many
j_gene: TRBJ2-6

CDR3aa: CASSSRDRRTYEQYF
CDR3nt: TGCGCCAGCAGCTCCAGGGACAGGCGCACCTACGAGCAGTACTTC
d_gene: TRBD1
v_gene: TRBV5-1
abundance: many
j_gene: TRBJ2-7